One sample yielded the 20 T cell receptor beta chains listed below, sequenced in a study of blood T cell repertoires in COVID-19. TCRdb keeps only in-frame clones here, not all; method: immunoSEQ multiplex PCR. The data contain approximately 14,000 clones, 85% to 90% of them singletons. Input material: peripheral blood. Every receptor here comes from an older woman in a cohort sampled during active or convalescent COVID-19.

The gene calls are TRBV5-6 and TRBJ2-4; 10 bases match TRBD1. This CDR3 spans 16 amino acids. From germline, CDR1 is SGHDT and CDR2 YYEEEE. J gave up 6 bases and V 1 base, and 7 bases lay outside the gene matches. The CDR3: CASSLWGTGDRNIQYF. The CDR3 coding sequence is TGTGCCAGCAGCTTGTGGGGGACAGGGGATAGAAACATTCAGTACTTC.

CDR3 residues: CSGYRNYGYTF. The CDR3 DNA reads as TGCAGCGGATACAGGAACTATGGCTACACCTTC. V usage is TRBV29-1 and J usage is TRBJ1-2; D is possibly TRBD1 (5 bases). V lost 7 bases and J 2 bases, leaving 8 bases between the germline ends. There are 11 residues in the CDR3. Germline CDR1 is SQVTM and CDR2 is ANQGSEA.

V and J are TRBV7-2 and TRBJ2-5; possibly TRBD1 for D (5 bases). Germline V gene sequence: CDR1 SGHTA, CDR2 FQGNSA. Trimming took 5 bases from V and 6 from J, leaving 19 bases between them. The CDR3 contains 15 residues. The DNA for the CDR3 is TGTGCCAGCAGCCCTCAGAGACAGAATAAGCAGACCCAGTACTTC. Encoded protein: CASSPQRQNKQTQYF.

The chain is built from TRBV28 and TRBJ2-5; 10 bases map to TRBD1. From germline, CDR1 is MDHEN and CDR2 SYDVKM. There are 15 residues in the CDR3. The V and J ends lost 7 bases and 7 bases, in that order; junction bases with no gene match: 12. CDR3 DNA: TGTGCCAGCACCATCGACGGGACAGGGGTGAGGACCCAGTACTTC. Residues: CASTIDGTGVRTQYF.

The chain recombines TRBV28 with TRBJ1-4; 8 nucleotides match TRBD1. V was clipped by 3 bases and J by 7 bases; unmatched bases: 1. The CDR3 runs to 13 residues. The germline gives CDR1 MDHEN, CDR2 SYDVKM. CDR3 loop: CASSLGQVEKLFF. CDR3 bases: TGTGCCAGCAGTTTGGGACAGGTTGAAAAACTGTTTTTT.

This clone appeared once. The V gene is TRBV14, the J gene TRBJ2-1; TRBD2 matches 13 bases. Germline CDR1 and CDR2: SGHDN and FVKESK. The CDR3 totals 15 residues. J was trimmed by 15 bases and V by 0 bases; bases with no gene match: 8. CDR3 DNA sequence: TGTGCCAGCAGCCAAGACCTAACTAGCGGGGGGGCCCTGTTCTTC. Protein sequence: CASSQDLTSGGALFF.

The chain recombines TRBV7-2 with TRBJ1-1; D unresolved. The CDR3 is 15 amino acids. Germline CDR1 SGHTA, CDR2 FQGNSA. V was cut by 2 bases and J by 0 bases, with 10 bases left in between. The CDR3 reads CASSLFLQMNTEAFF. DNA for the CDR3: TGTGCCAGCAGCTTATTTCTACAGATGAACACTGAAGCTTTCTTT.

This clone was detected only a few times. The rearrangement joins TRBV11-2 to TRBJ1-6; D may be TRBD1 (5 bases). The germline CDR1 and CDR2 sequences are SGHAT and FQNNGV. Trimming cost V 4 bases and J 7 bases, with 11 bases left between them. The CDR3 spans 14 residues. The CDR3 region is CASSSWGGNSPLHF. CDR3 coding DNA: TGTGCCAGCAGCTCCTGGGGGGGAAATTCACCCCTCCACTTT. Full variable domain (outside the CDR3, taken from reference TRBV11-2 and TRBJ1-6): EAGVAQSPRYKIIEKRQSVAFWCNPISGHATLYWYQQILGQGPKLLIQFQNNGVVDDSQLPKDRFSAERLKGVDSTLKIQPAKLEDSAVYLCASSSWGGNSPLHFGNGTRLTVT.

This sequence joins TRBV18 and TRBJ1-2; D gene unclear. The CDR3 has 13 residues. Germline values: CDR1 KGHSH, CDR2 LQKENI. V gave up 2 bases and J gave up 3 bases, with 7 bases separating them. As DNA, the CDR3 is TGTGCCAGCTCACCATCGCTAGACTATGGCTACACCTTC. Protein sequence: CASSPSLDYGYTF. The full variable domain, completed using reference TRBV18 and TRBJ1-2, is NAGVMQNPRHLVRRRGQEARLRCSPMKGHSHVYWYRQLPEEGLKFMVYLQKENIIDESGMPKERFSAEFPKEGPSILRIQQVVRGDSAAYFCASSPSLDYGYTFGSGTRLTVV.

The rearrangement links TRBV30 to TRBJ2-1, with TRBD2 as a possible D gene (6 bases). The CDR3 contains 12 residues. Germline loops: CDR1 GTSNPN, CDR2 SVGIG (reference sequence). Trimming removed 5 bases from V and 9 bases from J, with 14 bases in between. The CDR3 nucleotides read TGTGCCTGGTCCGGAGGGGCGGGTGAGCAGTTCTTC. This codes for CAWSGGAGEQFF.

The rearrangement joins TRBV10-3 to TRBJ1-1; perhaps TRBD1 as D (6 bases). The CDR3 has 12 residues. With 9 bases removed from V and 5 bases from J, the gap between germline ends came to 13 bases. Germline V lookup: CDR1 ENHRY, CDR2 SYGVKD. CDR3 nucleotide sequence: TGTGCCATGGGGGGGGCGCGAACTGAAGCTTTCTTT. It translates to CAMGGARTEAFF.

The CDR3 DNA reads as TGTGCCAGTAGTCTCGGACAGGGCACTAATGAAAAACTGTTTTTT. Protein: CASSLGQGTNEKLFF. The chain carries TRBV19 and TRBJ1-4; 8 bases match TRBD1. From germline, CDR1 is LNHDA and CDR2 SQIVND (reference sequence). V lost 5 bases and J lost 2; bases outside the gene matches: 4. This CDR3 is 15 amino acids long.

V usage is TRBV18 and J usage is TRBJ1-2; 11 nucleotides align to TRBD1. The CDR3 loop spans 15 amino acids. The V segment lost 3 bases and the J segment 4 bases; nucleotides outside the gene matches: 4. The germline V gene has CDR1 KGHSH and CDR2 LQKENI. The chain's CDR3 is CASSPRDRGSYGYTF. The CDR3 DNA sequence: TGTGCCAGCTCACCCCGGGACAGGGGGTCCTATGGCTACACCTTC.

The rearrangement uses TRBV7-9 and TRBJ1-1, with D possibly matching TRBD1 (6 bases). This CDR3 has 16 amino acids. CDR1 and CDR2 (germline): SEHNR, FQNEAQ (reference sequence). The V end lost 5 bases, the J end lost 4 bases, and 20 bases lay between the germline ends. This CDR3 is CASSLDGGGARTEAFF. CDR3 DNA: TGTGCCAGCAGCCTGGATGGCGGGGGGGCGCGCACTGAAGCTTTCTTT.

The chain carries TRBV6-5 and TRBJ2-7, with a tentative D call TRBD2 (5 bases). V was pared by 5 bases and J by 4 bases, with 12 bases between. Germline V gene lookup returns CDR1 MNHEY and CDR2 SVGAGI. The CDR3 totals 13 residues. CDR3 region: CASSKFTGYEQYF. For the CDR3, the DNA is TGTGCCAGCAGTAAGTTTACGGGGTACGAGCAGTACTTC.

The chain joins TRBV7-3 to TRBJ2-1; D gene unclear. With 2 bases removed from V and 9 bases from J, the gap between germline ends came to 8 bases. This CDR3 is built from 12 residues. CDR1 and CDR2 (germline): SGHTA, FQGTGA. The CDR3 loop reads CASSLSAGEQFF. The CDR3 DNA reads TGTGCCAGCAGCTTATCGGCAGGTGAGCAGTTCTTC.

The V and J genes are TRBV5-1 and TRBJ2-7; possibly TRBD1 for D (5 bases). The CDR3 runs 12 residues. Germline loops: CDR1 SGHRS, CDR2 YFSETQ. V was clipped by 0 bases and J by 7 bases, with 8 bases between them. The CDR3 DNA reads TGCGCCAGCAGCTTGGAGGGGCGGGAGCAGTACTTC. Amino acid sequence: CASSLEGREQYF.

The chain joins TRBV4-1 to TRBJ1-6, with D perhaps TRBD1 (6 bases). Trimming removed 5 bases from V and 7 bases from J, with 18 bases in between. The germline V gene has CDR1 MGHRA and CDR2 YSYEKL. The CDR3 consists of 16 residues. The CDR3 loop reads CASSTSGTPMNSPLHF. CDR3 nucleotides: TGCGCCAGCAGCACCTCCGGGACACCAATGAATTCACCCCTCCACTTT.

The rearrangement links TRBV10-1 to TRBJ2-3; the D gene is possibly TRBD2 (6 bases). Trimming cost V 8 bases and J 6 bases, with 24 bases left between them. The CDR3 spans 16 residues. The germline CDR1 and CDR2 sequences are WNHNN and SYGVQD (reference sequence). The DNA of the CDR3 is TGCGCCAGCTCTAAGAATATAGCGGTTCATTCGGATACGCAGTATTTT. This sequence encodes CASSKNIAVHSDTQYF.

The chain recombines TRBV30 with TRBJ2-5; 11 bases are a match to TRBD2. Losses at the gene ends were 1 base for V and 4 bases for J; bases not matched to a gene: 2. CDR3 length: 14 amino acids. Looked up from germline, CDR1 is GTSNPN and CDR2 is SVGIG (reference sequence). The CDR3 region has the DNA TGTGCCTGGAGTGATCTAGCGGGGGGAGAGACCCAGTACTTC. It encodes CAWSDLAGGETQYF. The full variable domain, rest sourced from reference TRBV30 and TRBJ2-5, is SQTIHQWPATLVQPVGSPLSLECTVEGTSNPNLYWYRQAAGRGLQLLFYSVGIGQISSEVPQNLSASRPQDRQFILSSKKLLLSDSGFYLCAWSDLAGGETQYFGPGTRLLVL.